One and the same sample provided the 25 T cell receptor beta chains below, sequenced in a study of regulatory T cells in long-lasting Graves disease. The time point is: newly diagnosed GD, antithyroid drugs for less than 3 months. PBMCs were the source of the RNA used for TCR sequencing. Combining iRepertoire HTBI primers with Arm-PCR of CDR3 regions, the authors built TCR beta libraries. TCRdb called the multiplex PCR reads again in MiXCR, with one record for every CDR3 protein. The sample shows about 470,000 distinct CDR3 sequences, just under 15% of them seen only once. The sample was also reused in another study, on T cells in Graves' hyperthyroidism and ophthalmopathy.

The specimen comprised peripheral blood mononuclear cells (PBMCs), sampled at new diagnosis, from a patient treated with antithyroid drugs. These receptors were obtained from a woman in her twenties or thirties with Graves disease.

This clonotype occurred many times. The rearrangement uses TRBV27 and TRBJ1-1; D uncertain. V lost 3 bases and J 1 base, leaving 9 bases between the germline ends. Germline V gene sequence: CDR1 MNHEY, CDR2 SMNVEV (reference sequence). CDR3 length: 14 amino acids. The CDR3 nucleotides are TGTGCCAGCAGTTTTGCAGGCCCGAACACTGAAGCTTTCTTT. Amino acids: CASSFAGPNTEAFF.

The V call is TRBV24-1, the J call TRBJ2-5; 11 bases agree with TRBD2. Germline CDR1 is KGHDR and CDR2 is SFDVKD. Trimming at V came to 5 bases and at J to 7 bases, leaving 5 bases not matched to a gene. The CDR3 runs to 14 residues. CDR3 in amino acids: CATSGTSGSGTQYF. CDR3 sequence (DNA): TGTGCCACCAGTGGAACTAGCGGGAGTGGGACCCAGTACTTC.

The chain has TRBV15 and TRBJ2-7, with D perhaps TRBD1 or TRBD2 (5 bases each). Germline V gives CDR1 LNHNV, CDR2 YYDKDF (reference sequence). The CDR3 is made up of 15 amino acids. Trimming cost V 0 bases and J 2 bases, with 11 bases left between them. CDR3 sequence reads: CATSRDRGDPYEQYF. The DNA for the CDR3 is TGTGCCACCAGCAGAGATCGAGGGGACCCCTACGAGCAGTACTTC.

The CDR3 bases are TGTGCCAGCAACCAACAGGGTAGCAATCAGCCCCAGCATTTT. It is translated as CASNQQGSNQPQHF. V usage is TRBV5-4 and J usage is TRBJ1-5; TRBD1 is a possible D gene (6 bases). Germline V gene lookup returns CDR1 SGHNT and CDR2 YYREEE (reference sequence). The V and J ends lost 6 bases and 0 bases respectively, with 10 bases between them. The CDR3 covers 14 residues.

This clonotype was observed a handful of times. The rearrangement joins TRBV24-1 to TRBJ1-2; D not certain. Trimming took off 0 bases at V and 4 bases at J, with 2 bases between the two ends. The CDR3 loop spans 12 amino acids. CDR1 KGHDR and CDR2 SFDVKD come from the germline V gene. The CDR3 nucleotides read TGTGCCACCAGTGATTTGAGCTATGGCTACACCTTC. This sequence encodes CATSDLSYGYTF.

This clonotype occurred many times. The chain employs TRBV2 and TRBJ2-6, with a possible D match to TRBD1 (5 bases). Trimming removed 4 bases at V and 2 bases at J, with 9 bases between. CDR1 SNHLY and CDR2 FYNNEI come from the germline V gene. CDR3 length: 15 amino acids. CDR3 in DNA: TGTGCCAGCAGTGTTATCAGGGCTGGGGCCAACGTCCTGACTTTC. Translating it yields CASSVIRAGANVLTF.

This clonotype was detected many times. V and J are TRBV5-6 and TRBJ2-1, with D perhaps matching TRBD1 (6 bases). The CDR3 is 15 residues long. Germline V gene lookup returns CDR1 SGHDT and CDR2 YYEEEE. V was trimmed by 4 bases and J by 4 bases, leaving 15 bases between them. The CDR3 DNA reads TGTGCCAGCAGCCCGGGGTCAGGGGAGTACAATGAGCAGTTCTTC. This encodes CASSPGSGEYNEQFF.

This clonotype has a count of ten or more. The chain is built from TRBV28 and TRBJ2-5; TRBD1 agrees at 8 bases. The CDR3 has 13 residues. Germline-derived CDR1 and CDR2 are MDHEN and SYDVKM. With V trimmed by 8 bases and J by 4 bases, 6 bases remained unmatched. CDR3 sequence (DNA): TGTGCCAGCGGACAGGGAAAAGGAGAGACCCAGTACTTC. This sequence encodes CASGQGKGETQYF.

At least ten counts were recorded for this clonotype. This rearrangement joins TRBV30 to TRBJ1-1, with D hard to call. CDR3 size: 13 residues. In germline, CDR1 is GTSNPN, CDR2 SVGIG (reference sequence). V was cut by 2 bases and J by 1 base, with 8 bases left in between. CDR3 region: CAWSWQTNTEAFF. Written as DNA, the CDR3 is TGTGCCTGGAGTTGGCAGACGAACACTGAAGCTTTCTTT.

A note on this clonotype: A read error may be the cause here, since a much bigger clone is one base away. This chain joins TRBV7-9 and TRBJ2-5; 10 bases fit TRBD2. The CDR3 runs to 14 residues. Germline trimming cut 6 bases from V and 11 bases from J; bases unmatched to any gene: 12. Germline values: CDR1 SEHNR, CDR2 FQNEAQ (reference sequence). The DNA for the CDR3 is TGTGCCAGCAGTATTGGGACTAGCGTTACTGAGCAGTACTTC. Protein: CASSIGTSVTEQYF.

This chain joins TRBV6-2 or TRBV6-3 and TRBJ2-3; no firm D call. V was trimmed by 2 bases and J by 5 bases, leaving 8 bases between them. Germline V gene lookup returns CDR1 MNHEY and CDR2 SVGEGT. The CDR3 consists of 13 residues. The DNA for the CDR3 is TGTGCCAGCAGTTACACACTGGGAGATACGCAGTATTTT. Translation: CASSYTLGDTQYF.

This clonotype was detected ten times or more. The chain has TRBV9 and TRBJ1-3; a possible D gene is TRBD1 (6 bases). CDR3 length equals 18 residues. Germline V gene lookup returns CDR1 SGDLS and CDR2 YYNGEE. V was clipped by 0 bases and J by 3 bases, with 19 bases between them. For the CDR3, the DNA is TGTGCCAGCAGCGTAGCCCCCAACGTACAGGGATATGGAAACACCATATATTTT. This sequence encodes CASSVAPNVQGYGNTIYF.

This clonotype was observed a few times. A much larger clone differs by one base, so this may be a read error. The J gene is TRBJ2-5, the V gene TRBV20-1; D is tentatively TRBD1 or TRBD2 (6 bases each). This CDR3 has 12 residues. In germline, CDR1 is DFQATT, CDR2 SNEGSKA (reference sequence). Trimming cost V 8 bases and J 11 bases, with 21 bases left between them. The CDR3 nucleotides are TGCAGTACGACGGGGGCAGGGAATGAGCAGTACTTC. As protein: CSTTGAGNEQYF.

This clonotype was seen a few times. The CDR3 nucleotides read TGCGCCAGCAGCCACGGAGTGACCGGGACTAGCGTCTACGAGCAGTACTTC. This translates into CASSHGVTGTSVYEQYF. V gene TRBV5-1 combines with J gene TRBJ2-7, with TRBD2 identical over 10 bases. V gave up 4 bases and J gave up 3 bases; unmatched junction bases: 13. The CDR3 extends over 17 amino acids. The germline gives CDR1 SGHRS, CDR2 YFSETQ. The variable domain in full, with the rest retrieved from reference TRBV5-1 and TRBJ2-7, is KAGVTQTPRYLIKTRGQQVTLSCSPISGHRSVSWYQQTPGQGLQFLFEYFSETQRNKGNFPGRFSGRQFSNSRSEMNVSTLELGDSALYLCASSHGVTGTSVYEQYFGPGTRLTVT.

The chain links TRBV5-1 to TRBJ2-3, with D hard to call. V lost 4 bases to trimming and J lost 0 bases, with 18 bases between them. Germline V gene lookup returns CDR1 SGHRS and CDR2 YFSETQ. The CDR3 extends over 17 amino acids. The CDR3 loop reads CASSNSPPASSTDTQYF. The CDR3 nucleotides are TGCGCCAGCAGCAACTCTCCTCCCGCGTCTAGCACAGATACGCAGTATTTT.

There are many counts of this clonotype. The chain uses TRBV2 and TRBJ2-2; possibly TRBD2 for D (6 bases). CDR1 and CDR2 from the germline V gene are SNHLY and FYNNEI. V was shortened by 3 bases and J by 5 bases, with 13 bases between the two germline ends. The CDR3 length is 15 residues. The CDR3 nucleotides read TGTGCCAGCAGTGAGGGAGCAGGGAGGACCGGGGAGCTGTTTTTT. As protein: CASSEGAGRTGELFF. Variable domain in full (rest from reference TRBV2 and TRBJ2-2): EPEVTQTPSHQVTQMGQEVILRCVPISNHLYFYWYRQILGQKVEFLVSFYNNEISEKSEIFDDQFSVERPDGSNFTLKIRSTKLEDSAMYFCASSEGAGRTGELFFGEGSRLTVL.

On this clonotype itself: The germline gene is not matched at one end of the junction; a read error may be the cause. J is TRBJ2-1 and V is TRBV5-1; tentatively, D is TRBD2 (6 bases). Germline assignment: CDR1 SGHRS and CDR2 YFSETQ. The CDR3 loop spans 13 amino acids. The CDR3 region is CASSLEGLNERFF. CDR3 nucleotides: TGCGCCAGCAGCTTGGAGGGACTCAATGAGCGGTTCTTC. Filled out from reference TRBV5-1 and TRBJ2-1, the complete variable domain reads KAGVTQTPRYLIKTRGQQVTLSCSPISGHRSVSWYQQTPGQGLQFLFEYFSETQRNKGNFPGRFSGRQFSNSRSEMNVSTLELGDSALYLCASSLEGLNERFFGPGTRLTVL.

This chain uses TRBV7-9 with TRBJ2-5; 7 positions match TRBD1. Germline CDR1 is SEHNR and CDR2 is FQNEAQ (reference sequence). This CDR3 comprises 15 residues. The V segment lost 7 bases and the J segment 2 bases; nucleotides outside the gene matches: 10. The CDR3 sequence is CASIRTGARQETQYF. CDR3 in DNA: TGTGCCAGCATACGGACAGGAGCCCGACAAGAGACCCAGTACTTC.

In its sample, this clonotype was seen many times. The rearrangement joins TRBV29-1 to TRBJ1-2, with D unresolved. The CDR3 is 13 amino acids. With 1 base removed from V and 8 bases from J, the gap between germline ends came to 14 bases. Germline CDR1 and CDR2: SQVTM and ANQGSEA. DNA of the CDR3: TGCAGCGTTGAAGGCCCCTCAAGGGCCGGCTACACCTTC. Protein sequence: CSVEGPSRAGYTF.

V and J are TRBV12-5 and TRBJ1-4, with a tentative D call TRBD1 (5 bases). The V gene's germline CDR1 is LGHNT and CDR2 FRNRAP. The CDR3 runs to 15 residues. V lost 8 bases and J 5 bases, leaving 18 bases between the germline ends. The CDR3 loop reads CASSAPGGKNEKLFF. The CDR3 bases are TGTGCTAGTAGCGCGCCGGGGGGTAAAAATGAAAAACTGTTTTTT.

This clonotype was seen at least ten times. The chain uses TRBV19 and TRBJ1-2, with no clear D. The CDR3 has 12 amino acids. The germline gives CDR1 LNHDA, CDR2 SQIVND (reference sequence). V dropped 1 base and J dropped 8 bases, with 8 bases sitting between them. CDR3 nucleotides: TGTGCCAGTAGTATAGGTGACGGCGGCTACACCTTC. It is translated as CASSIGDGGYTF.

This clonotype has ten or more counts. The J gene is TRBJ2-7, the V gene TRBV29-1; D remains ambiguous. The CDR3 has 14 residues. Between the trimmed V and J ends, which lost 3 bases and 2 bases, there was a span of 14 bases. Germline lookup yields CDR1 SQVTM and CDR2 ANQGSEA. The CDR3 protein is CSVEALGPTYEQYF. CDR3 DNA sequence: TGCAGCGTTGAGGCCTTAGGTCCTACCTACGAGCAGTACTTC.

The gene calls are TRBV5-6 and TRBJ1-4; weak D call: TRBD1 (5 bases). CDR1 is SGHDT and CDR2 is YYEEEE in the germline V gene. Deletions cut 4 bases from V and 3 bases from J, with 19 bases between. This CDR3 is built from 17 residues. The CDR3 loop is CASSPGVRTKANEKLFF. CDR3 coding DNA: TGTGCCAGCAGCCCGGGGGTCAGGACGAAGGCTAATGAAAAACTGTTTTTT.

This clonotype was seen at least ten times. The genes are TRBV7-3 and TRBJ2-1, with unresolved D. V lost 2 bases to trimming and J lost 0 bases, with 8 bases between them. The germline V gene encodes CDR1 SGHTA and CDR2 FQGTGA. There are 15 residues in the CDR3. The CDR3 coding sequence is TGTGCCAGCAGCTTATCTTTGGGCTCCTACAATGAGCAGTTCTTC. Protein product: CASSLSLGSYNEQFF. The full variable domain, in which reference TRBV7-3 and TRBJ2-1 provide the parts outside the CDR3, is GAGVSQTPSNKVTEKGKYVELRCDPISGHTALYWYRQSLGQGPEFLIYFQGTGAADDSGLPNDRFFAVRPEGSVSTLKIQRTERGDSAVYLCASSLSLGSYNEQFFGPGTRLTVL.

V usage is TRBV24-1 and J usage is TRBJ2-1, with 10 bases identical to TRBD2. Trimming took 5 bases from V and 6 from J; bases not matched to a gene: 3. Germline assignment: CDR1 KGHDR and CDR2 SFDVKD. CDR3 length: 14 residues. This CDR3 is CATSGLAGANEQFF. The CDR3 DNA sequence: TGTGCCACCAGTGGACTAGCGGGCGCCAATGAGCAGTTCTTC.